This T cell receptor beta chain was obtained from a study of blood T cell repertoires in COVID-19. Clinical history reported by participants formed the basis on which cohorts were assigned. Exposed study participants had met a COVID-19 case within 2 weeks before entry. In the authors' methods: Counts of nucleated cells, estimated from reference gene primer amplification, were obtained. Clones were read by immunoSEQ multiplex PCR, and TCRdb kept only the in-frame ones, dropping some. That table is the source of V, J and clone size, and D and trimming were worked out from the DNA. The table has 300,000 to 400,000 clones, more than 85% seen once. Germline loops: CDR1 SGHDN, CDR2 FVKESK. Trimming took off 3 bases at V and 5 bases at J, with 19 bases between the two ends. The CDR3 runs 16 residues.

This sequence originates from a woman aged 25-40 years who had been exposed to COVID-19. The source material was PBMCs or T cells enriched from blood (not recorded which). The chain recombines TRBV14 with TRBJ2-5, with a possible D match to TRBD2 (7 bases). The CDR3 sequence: CASSQMRGLRTETQYF. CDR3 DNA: TGTGCCAGCAGCCAGATGCGGGGGCTTCGGACGGAGACCCAGTACTTC.